The rows below give T cell receptor beta chains drawn from one sample of a study of early T cells in non-severe SARS-CoV-2 infection. TCRdb passed the 5' RACE reads through MiXCR, listing each CDR3 protein once. The sample lists 55,000 to 75,000 distinct CDR3 sequences; about a tenth were seen once. Sequencing was performed on whole blood, taken at baseline. The receptors were sampled from an adult who was a healthcare worker with PCR-confirmed SARS-CoV-2 infection or an uninfected control (not recorded which). CDR3s include the opening cysteine and the closing phenylalanine or tryptophan. Only part of the rows carry a size: once, few, many, or a class if the clone is expanded.

J: TRBJ2-3; V: TRBV9; size: many; CDR3: CASSDLRGSADTQYF
J: TRBJ2-1; V: TRBV9; size: .; CDR3: CASSVDLSRSYNEQFF
J: TRBJ2-2; V: TRBV20-1; size: few; CDR3: CSARNPNTGELFF
J: TRBJ2-7; V: TRBV28; size: many; CDR3: CASRTASGYEQYF
J: TRBJ2-4; V: TRBV4-3; size: many; CDR3: CASSQGQGGNIQYF
J: TRBJ2-7; V: TRBV28; size: few; CDR3: CASSSTGIYEQYF
J: TRBJ2-7; V: TRBV5-1; size: many; CDR3: CASSLGTGAYEQYF
J: TRBJ1-1; V: TRBV10-3; size: many; CDR3: CAISVGNTEAFF
J: TRBJ2-2; V: TRBV12-3/TRBV12-4; size: many; CDR3: CASSSTVSPNTGELFF
J: TRBJ2-2; V: TRBV5-5; size: .; CDR3: CASSLAQNPPGELFF
J: TRBJ1-5; V: TRBV6-2/TRBV6-3; size: many; CDR3: CASTLPGLNQPQHF
J: TRBJ1-6; V: TRBV29-1; size: many; CDR3: CSVQTGSSYNSPLHF
J: TRBJ2-3; V: TRBV12-3/TRBV12-4; size: .; CDR3: CASNRDRGTDTQYF
J: TRBJ2-4; V: TRBV28; size: .; CDR3: CASMLGGAKNIQYF
J: TRBJ1-6; V: TRBV5-1; size: .; CDR3: CASSLRSSYNSPLHF
J: TRBJ2-1; V: TRBV18; size: .; CDR3: CASSPESLNRNEQFF
J: TRBJ2-1; V: TRBV29-1; size: .; CDR3: CSVGLGGNEQFF